Listed below are T cell receptor beta chains from one sample, sequenced in a study of blood T cells in healthy people across ages. TCRdb itself ran the 5' RACE reads through MiXCR, one entry per CDR3 protein. The sample contains 1,500,000 or so distinct CDR3 sequences, approximately 59% of which appear only once. Sequencing was done on a sample of blood. Receptors originate from a man younger than 35 in good health. Each CDR3 is given with its conserved first and last residue. Fields, in order: J gene, clone size, D gene, V gene, CDR3 DNA, CDR3 protein. The D gene is left open where the match is weak. Clone size is stated in some rows and not others, as once, few, many or a class when expanded.

J: TRBJ2-1
size: -
D: -
V: TRBV29-1
DNA: TGCAGCGTTGAGGTTGTCGGCTCCTACAATGAGCAGTTCTTC
CDR3: CSVEVVGSYNEQFF

J: TRBJ1-5
size: -
D: -
V: TRBV28
DNA: TGTGCCAGCAGTTTAATCGACAGCGGGCAGCCCCAGCATTTT
CDR3: CASSLIDSGQPQHF

J: TRBJ2-2
size: -
D: -
V: TRBV4-2
DNA: TGTGCCAGCAGCTTTTTAAATACCGGGGAGCTGTTTTTT
CDR3: CASSFLNTGELFF

J: TRBJ2-7
size: -
D: TRBD2
V: TRBV13
DNA: TGTGCCAGCAGCTTTACTAGCGGGAGTCTCAACGAGCAGTACTTC
CDR3: CASSFTSGSLNEQYF

J: TRBJ2-1
size: -
D: -
V: TRBV4-2
DNA: TGTGCCAGCAGCCAAGGAGGTGGGAGCGCGAATGAGCAGTTCTTC
CDR3: CASSQGGGSANEQFF

J: TRBJ1-4
size: -
D: -
V: TRBV5-1
DNA: TGCGCCAGCAGCTTCACCTCGCCGCTTAATGAAAAACTGTTTTTT
CDR3: CASSFTSPLNEKLFF

J: TRBJ2-1
size: -
D: TRBD2
V: TRBV5-1
DNA: TGCGCCAGCAGCGATCCCGGACTAGCGGGAGAAATAAATGAGCAGTTCTTC
CDR3: CASSDPGLAGEINEQFF

J: TRBJ2-7
size: -
D: TRBD2
V: TRBV20-1
DNA: TGCAGTGCTAGTGAAAACAGCGGGAGGGCCACCTACGAGCAGTACTTC
CDR3: CSASENSGRATYEQYF

J: TRBJ2-7
size: -
D: -
V: TRBV3-1
DNA: TGTGCCAGCAGCCGGTCCCATCAGCAGTACTTC
CDR3: CASSRSHQQYF

J: TRBJ1-1
size: -
D: -
V: TRBV19
DNA: TGTGCCAGTAGTGTCCTTGGGGCTGAAGCTTTCTTT
CDR3: CASSVLGAEAFF

J: TRBJ1-1
size: few
D: -
V: TRBV6-2/TRBV6-3
DNA: TGTGCCAGCAGTTACTCGTGGGGTCGGGACACTGAAGCTTTCTTT
CDR3: CASSYSWGRDTEAFF

J: TRBJ1-2
size: once
D: -
V: TRBV12-3/TRBV12-4
DNA: TGTGCCAGCATCGCGGGGGCGAACCTGGGCTATGGCTACACCTTC
CDR3: CASIAGANLGYGYTF

J: TRBJ2-6
size: -
D: -
V: TRBV14
DNA: TGTGCCAGCAGCCATCTTACCCTAGAGGTTTCAGGGGCCAACGTCCTGACTTTC
CDR3: CASSHLTLEVSGANVLTF

J: TRBJ2-1
size: -
D: -
V: TRBV4-1
DNA: TGCGCCAGCAGCCAAGTTGTTTTACCGGGCAATGAGCAGTTCTTC
CDR3: CASSQVVLPGNEQFF

J: TRBJ2-7
size: -
D: TRBD2
V: TRBV6-2/TRBV6-3
DNA: TGTGCCAGCAGTTTTTGGCGGGAGGCGTACGAGCAGTACTTC
CDR3: CASSFWREAYEQYF

J: TRBJ2-3
size: few
D: -
V: TRBV20-1
DNA: TGCAGTGCTAGAGAGGGGACATTGAATCTGGCAGATACGCAGTATTTT
CDR3: CSAREGTLNLADTQYF

J: TRBJ2-1
size: -
D: TRBD1
V: TRBV10-3
DNA: TGTGCCATCAGTGAGTCGGCGGGACAGGGGGCAAATGAGCAGTTCTTC
CDR3: CAISESAGQGANEQFF

J: TRBJ2-6
size: -
D: -
V: TRBV29-1
DNA: TGCAGCGTTGAAGATCAGCCCCCCGGGGCCAACGTCCTGACTTTC
CDR3: CSVEDQPPGANVLTF

J: TRBJ2-1
size: -
D: -
V: TRBV20-1
DNA: TGCAGTGCTAGAGGGGGGCTAGCGGTCAATGAGCAGTTCTTC
CDR3: CSARGGLAVNEQFF

J: TRBJ1-2
size: -
D: -
V: TRBV4-2
DNA: TGTGCCAGCAGCCAAGCAGGGGCAGGCTATGGCTACACCTTC
CDR3: CASSQAGAGYGYTF

J: TRBJ2-3
size: -
D: -
V: TRBV12-3/TRBV12-4
DNA: TGTGCCAGCATGATTGGGCTCCGGGCGGATACGCAGTATTTT
CDR3: CASMIGLRADTQYF

J: TRBJ2-1
size: -
D: TRBD2
V: TRBV20-1
DNA: TGCAGTGCTAGGACTAGCGGGGAAATCAAGGAGCAGTTCTTC
CDR3: CSARTSGEIKEQFF

J: TRBJ2-6
size: few
D: -
V: TRBV28
DNA: TGTGCCAGCAGGCCAAGGACCTCTGGGGCCAACGTCCTGACTTTC
CDR3: CASRPRTSGANVLTF

J: TRBJ2-7
size: -
D: -
V: TRBV27
DNA: TGTGCCAGCAGTTGGGGGAAGGGGTACTTC
CDR3: CASSWGKGYF

J: TRBJ1-2
size: -
D: -
V: TRBV7-9
DNA: TGTGCCAGCAGCTTCGAGACCGTCGCTAACTATGGCTACACCTTC
CDR3: CASSFETVANYGYTF

J: TRBJ2-1
size: -
D: TRBD1
V: TRBV11-2
DNA: TGTGCCAGTTCCAGGCCCTGGGACAGGGGGCGCGAAGAGCAGTTCTTC
CDR3: CASSRPWDRGREEQFF

J: TRBJ2-1
size: -
D: -
V: TRBV12-3/TRBV12-4
DNA: TGTGCCAGCAGTTTTTGGGAATCCTACTACAATGAGCAGTTCTTC
CDR3: CASSFWESYYNEQFF

J: TRBJ1-6
size: -
D: TRBD1
V: TRBV29-1
DNA: TGCAGCGCGACAGGGGTGTCCTATAATTCACCCCTCCACTTT
CDR3: CSATGVSYNSPLHF

J: TRBJ2-7
size: few
D: TRBD1
V: TRBV27
DNA: TGTGCCAGCAGTTTATCCGGGACAGGGTTATACGAGCAGTACTTC
CDR3: CASSLSGTGLYEQYF

J: TRBJ2-3
size: -
D: -
V: TRBV4-3
DNA: TGCGCCAGCAGCCAAGATTACCGGGAGCCTAGCACAGATACGCAGTATTTT
CDR3: CASSQDYREPSTDTQYF

J: TRBJ2-5
size: -
D: -
V: TRBV20-1
DNA: TGCAGTGCTGGGGACTCGGACAGAAACAATGAGCAGTACTTC
CDR3: CSAGDSDRNNEQYF

J: TRBJ1-2
size: few
D: TRBD1
V: TRBV10-3
DNA: TGTGCCATCAGTGACCGCGGACAGGCTTCAACCTATGGCTACACCTTC
CDR3: CAISDRGQASTYGYTF

J: TRBJ2-7
size: -
D: -
V: TRBV21-1
DNA: TGTGCCAGCACCCAAAGGCACAGTTCCTACGAGCAGTACTTC
CDR3: CASTQRHSSYEQYF

J: TRBJ1-2
size: -
D: -
V: TRBV5-1
DNA: TGCGCCAGCAGCTTGGTACTGGGAAATCCTCTCTATGGCTACACCTTC
CDR3: CASSLVLGNPLYGYTF

J: TRBJ2-1
size: few
D: TRBD2
V: TRBV10-3
DNA: TGTGCCATCACCGGAGCTGGGCTAGCGGGGGGTCACCCCTCCTACAATGAGCAGTTCTTC
CDR3: CAITGAGLAGGHPSYNEQFF

J: TRBJ1-2
size: -
D: -
V: TRBV9
DNA: TGTGCCAGCCTCCCGGGGAAGGGCTATGGCTACACCTTC
CDR3: CASLPGKGYGYTF

J: TRBJ1-2
size: -
D: -
V: TRBV4-3
DNA: TGCGCCAGCAGCCAAGAAGCCGGGAGCTATGGCTACACCTTC
CDR3: CASSQEAGSYGYTF

J: TRBJ2-3
size: -
D: -
V: TRBV29-1
DNA: TGCAGCGTTGCCGGGGGACCGAGCCGGACAGATACGCAGTATTTT
CDR3: CSVAGGPSRTDTQYF

J: TRBJ2-1
size: -
D: -
V: TRBV27
DNA: TGTGCCGCCCGCGTGTACTCCTCCTACAATGAGCAGTTCTTC
CDR3: CAARVYSSYNEQFF

J: TRBJ2-7
size: -
D: -
V: TRBV4-1
DNA: TGCGCCAGCAGCCAAGATATAGCAGGGGGGAGAGAGCAGTACTTC
CDR3: CASSQDIAGGREQYF

J: TRBJ1-1
size: -
D: TRBD1
V: TRBV20-1
DNA: TGCAGTGCTGCAGACAGGGTTGGTCTGTCTTTCTTT
CDR3: CSAADRVGLSFF

J: TRBJ1-6
size: -
D: TRBD1
V: TRBV6-1
DNA: TGTGCCAGCAGTGAAGCGACAGGGGGGTCACCCCTCCACTTT
CDR3: CASSEATGGSPLHF

J: TRBJ1-2
size: -
D: TRBD1
V: TRBV11-2
DNA: TGTGCCAGCAGTGGGACAGAAGCTAACTATGGCTACACCTTC
CDR3: CASSGTEANYGYTF

J: TRBJ1-2
size: -
D: TRBD1
V: TRBV7-9
DNA: TGTGCCAGCAGCTTAGCAGGAGGGACAGGACCTAACTATGGCTACACCTTC
CDR3: CASSLAGGTGPNYGYTF

J: TRBJ2-3
size: -
D: -
V: TRBV29-1
DNA: TGCAGCGTTGTTCGGAGGGGCGGCACAGATACGCAGTATTTT
CDR3: CSVVRRGGTDTQYF